This T cell receptor (beta chain) appears in the sequencing data of a study of T cells in localized non-small cell lung cancer. The study's findings and limits: Appearance in adjacent lung was seen for a median around 60 of the top 100 tumor clones. Compared with tumor, uninvolved adjacent lung displayed greater T cell clonality, ranking highest overall. A higher density of T cells in blood coincided with extended overall survival.

Comment on this clone: No antigen is known for it.

Method: immunoSEQ multiplex PCR; TCRdb's copy keeps in-frame clones and lacks some. Seen here are roughly 1,900 clones, about a fifth observed once, and the top ten hold 20% to 25%. V was clipped by 2 bases and J by 8 bases, with 16 bases between them. This CDR3 is built from 15 residues. The germline V gene has CDR1 KGHSH and CDR2 LQKENI. The rearrangement links TRBV18 to TRBJ2-4, with D unclear. This material consisted of lung tumor tissue, taken before any cancer treatment. The TCR comes from a man aged 35-69 years with stage I lung adenocarcinoma. The DNA for the CDR3 is TGTGCCAGCTCACCATTACAAGGGTCCCAAGACATTCAGTACTTC. Translated: CASSPLQGSQDIQYF.